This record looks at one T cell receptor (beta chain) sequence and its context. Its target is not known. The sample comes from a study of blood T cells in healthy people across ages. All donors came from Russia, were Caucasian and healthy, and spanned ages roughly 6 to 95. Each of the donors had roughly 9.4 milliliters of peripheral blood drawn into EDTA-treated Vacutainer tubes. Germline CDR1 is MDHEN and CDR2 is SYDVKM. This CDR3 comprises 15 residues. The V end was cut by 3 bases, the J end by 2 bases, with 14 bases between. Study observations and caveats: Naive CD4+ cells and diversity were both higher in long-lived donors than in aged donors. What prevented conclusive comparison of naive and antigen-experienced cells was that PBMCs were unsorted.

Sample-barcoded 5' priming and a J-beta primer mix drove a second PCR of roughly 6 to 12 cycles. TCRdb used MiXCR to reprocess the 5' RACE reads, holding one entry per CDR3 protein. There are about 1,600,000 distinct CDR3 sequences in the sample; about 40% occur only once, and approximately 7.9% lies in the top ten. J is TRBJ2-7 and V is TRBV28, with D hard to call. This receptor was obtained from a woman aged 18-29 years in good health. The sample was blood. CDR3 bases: TGTGCCAGCAGTTTGCAGCGCCAAGGGACCTACGAGCAGTACTTC. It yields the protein CASSLQRQGTYEQYF.